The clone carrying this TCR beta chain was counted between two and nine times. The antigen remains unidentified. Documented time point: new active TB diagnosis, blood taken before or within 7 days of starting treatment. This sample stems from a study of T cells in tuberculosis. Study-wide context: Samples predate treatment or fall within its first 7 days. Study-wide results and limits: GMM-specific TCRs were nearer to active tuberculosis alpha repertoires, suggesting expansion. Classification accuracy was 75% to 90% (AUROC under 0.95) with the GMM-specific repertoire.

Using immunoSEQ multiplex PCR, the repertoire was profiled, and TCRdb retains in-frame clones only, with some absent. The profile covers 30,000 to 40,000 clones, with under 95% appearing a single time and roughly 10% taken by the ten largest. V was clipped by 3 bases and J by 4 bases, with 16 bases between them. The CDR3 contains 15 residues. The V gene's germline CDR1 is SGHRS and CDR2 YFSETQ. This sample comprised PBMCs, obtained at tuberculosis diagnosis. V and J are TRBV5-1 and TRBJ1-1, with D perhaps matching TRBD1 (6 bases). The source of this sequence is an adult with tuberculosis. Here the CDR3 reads CASSSDPGDGTEAFF. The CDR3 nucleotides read TGCGCCAGCAGCTCGGACCCAGGGGACGGCACTGAAGCTTTCTTT.